A single sample gave rise to the 19 T cell receptor beta chains below, sequenced in a study of CD8+ T cells in alopecia areata. Cells pooled from cutaneous lymph nodes were sorted on CD4, CD8alpha, NKG2D, NKG2ACE and other markers. In each case, RNA was isolated and then reverse transcribed into cDNA as the sequencing template. Measured with immunoSEQ multiplex PCR; TCRdb has only the in-frame clones, and not every one. This record lists around 290,000 clones, none seen once only, and the top ten clones contain more than 1%. Material for sequencing was CD4+ T cells sorted from a lymph node. The receptors stem from a C3H/HeJ mouse with alopecia areata. Strain haplotype (MHC): H2-k.

Comment on this clone: The germline and genes are mouse ones. The read ends 4 residues early relative to the CDR3; the germline J gene fills the gap. The chain is built from TRBV31 and TRBJ2-2; possibly TRBD1 for D (6 bases). CDR3 length: 13 amino acids. The V gene lost 3 bases and the J gene lost 4 bases, with 9 bases spanning the gap. Per germline, CDR1 GKSSPN and CDR2 SITVG. The CDR3 loop reads CAWSAGATGQLYF. The CDR3 bases that were read are TGTGCCTGGAGCGCAGGGGCCACCGGG. Full variable domain (remainder filled in from reference TRBV31 and TRBJ2-2): AQTIHQWPVAEIKAVGSPLSLGCTIKGKSSPNLYWYWQATGGTLQQLFYSITVGQVESVVQLNLSASRPKDDQFILSTEKLLLSHSGFYLCAWSAGATGQLYFGEGSKLTVL.

This clone turned up a few times. The germline and genes are mouse ones. The read finishes 4 residues shy of the CDR3 end, and the germline J gene is used to complete it. The chain couples TRBV29 to TRBJ2-2, with TRBD2 matching 9 bases. The ends lost 3 bases at V and 3 bases at J; junction bases unmatched: 2. Per germline, CDR1 MSHET and CDR2 SYDVDS. This CDR3 region has 15 residues. This CDR3 is CASSFTGGYTGQLYF. The part of the CDR3 DNA that was read is TGTGCTAGCAGTTTCACTGGGGGGTACACCGGG.

Notes on this clone: All gene names here are mouse names. The read terminates 4 residues ahead of where the CDR3 ends, so the germline J gene completes it. The chain uses TRBV19 and TRBJ2-5, with D possibly matching TRBD1 (6 bases). Germline CDR1 and CDR2: FNHDT and SITEND (reference sequence). The V end was cut by 3 bases, the J end by 3 bases, with 8 bases between. The CDR3 totals 13 residues. The CDR3 DNA, read in part, is TGTGCCAGCAGTACGACAGGACAAGAC. It is translated as CASSTTGQD. The entire CDR3 protein is CASSTTGQDTQYF.

This clone was counted between two and nine times. These gene names are mouse names. The read ends 4 residues shy of where the CDR3 ends; the end is completed using the germline J gene. The chain combines TRBV13-1 with TRBJ2-1; a possible D gene is TRBD2 (5 bases). Germline V gene data show CDR1 as NSHNY and CDR2 as SYGAGN. V was shortened by 4 bases and J by 6 bases, with 11 bases between the two germline ends. The CDR3 extends over 13 amino acids. Partial CDR3 DNA: TGTGCCAGCAGTTTTTGGGGTGTTGCT. Translated: CASSFWGVA. The full CDR3 reads CASSFWGVAEQFF.

This clone was seen a handful of times. The listed genes are named as in mouse. The DNA ends 4 residues before the CDR3 does, and the rest of the CDR3 is filled in from the germline J gene. The J gene is TRBJ2-1, the V gene TRBV5, with D possibly matching TRBD2 (5 bases). V lost 4 bases and J 3 bases, leaving 10 bases between the germline ends. CDR1 is LGHNA, CDR2 YNLKQL, per germline (reference sequence). The CDR3 totals 14 residues. The CDR3 DNA, read in part, is TGTGCCAGCAGCCCCCGACTGAGCTATGCT. Protein: CASSPRLSYA. In full, the CDR3 reads CASSPRLSYAEQFF.

In the case of this clone: Genes here carry mouse names. The CDR3 end falls 4 residues outside the read, so it is completed with the germline J gene. This chain connects TRBV19 to TRBJ2-2; 9 bases match TRBD1. V dropped 5 bases and J dropped 4; count of bases not matched to a gene: 3. This CDR3 is 14 amino acids long. The germline gives CDR1 FNHDT, CDR2 SITEND (reference sequence). This chain's CDR3 is CASRNRGPTGQLYF. The CDR3 bases that were read are TGTGCCAGCAGAAACAGGGGGCCCACCGGG.

This clone has just a few counts. The gene names given are mouse names. The CDR3 end is not reached by the read, which stops 4 residues before it; the germline J gene fills it in. The rearrangement joins TRBV5 to TRBJ2-5; possible D gene TRBD1, 5 bases. The germline V and J ends were trimmed by 2 bases and 0 bases, with 9 bases remaining between them. Germline assignment: CDR1 LGHNA and CDR2 YNLKQL (reference sequence). The CDR3 covers 15 residues. The part of the CDR3 DNA that was read is TGTGCCAGCAGCCAACAGGGAGAGAACCAAGAC. This sequence encodes CASSQQGENQD. The entire CDR3 reads CASSQQGENQDTQYF.

Details on this clone: Genes and germline are mouse. The DNA ends 4 residues before the CDR3 does, and the rest of the CDR3 is filled in from the germline J gene. The rearrangement joins TRBV5 to TRBJ1-1; 7 bases map to TRBD1. The CDR3 sequence is 15 residues long. Looked up from germline, CDR1 is LGHNA and CDR2 is YNLKQL (reference sequence). V lost 0 bases, J lost 3 bases, and 4 bases stayed unmatched. Incomplete CDR3 DNA: TGTGCCAGCAGCCAAGATTGGCAGGGGGACACA. Residues: CASSQDWQGDT. The whole CDR3 sequence reads CASSQDWQGDTEVFF.

With regard to this clone: A much larger clonotype is one base distant, so this may be a read error. Gene names follow the mouse nomenclature. The read finishes 4 residues shy of the CDR3 end, and the germline J gene is used to complete it. Other DNA sequences within the sample encode an identical CDR3. V usage is TRBV19 and J usage is TRBJ2-2, with 9 bases lining up with TRBD1. The V segment lost 5 bases and the J segment 3 bases; nucleotides outside the gene matches: 2. The germline V gene encodes CDR1 FNHDT and CDR2 SITEND (reference sequence). The CDR3 contains 14 residues. The sequenced part of the CDR3 DNA is TGTGCCAGCAGGCGGACAGGGGACACCGGG. This gives the protein CASRRTGDTG. The complete CDR3 sequence is CASRRTGDTGQLYF.

A remark on this clone: Mouse gene names apply. The missing CDR3 end, 4 residues past where the read stops, is filled in from the germline J gene. The J gene is TRBJ2-5, the V gene TRBV5, with 7 bases lining up with TRBD1. Germline assignment: CDR1 LGHNA and CDR2 YNLKQL (reference sequence). The CDR3 extends over 15 amino acids. The J segment lost 2 bases and the V segment lost 2 bases, leaving 4 bases of the junction unmatched. The CDR3 here is CASSQTGEGQDTQYF. Partial CDR3 DNA: TGTGCCAGCAGCCAAACAGGGGAGGGCCAAGAC.

This clone has just a few counts. Here the gene names and germline are mouse. The read finishes 4 residues shy of the CDR3 end, and the germline J gene is used to complete it. This chain uses TRBV13-3 with TRBJ2-7; 10 bases line up with TRBD1. The trim removed 4 bases at V and 3 bases at J, leaving 4 bases unmatched. The germline V gene encodes CDR1 NNHDY and CDR2 SYVADS. The CDR3 totals 14 residues. The CDR3: CASSRGQGIYEQYF. The sequenced CDR3 bases are TGTGCCAGCAGTCGGGGACAGGGGATCTAT.

Details on this clone: The gene symbols are mouse symbols. The read stops 4 residues short of the end of the CDR3; the missing end is completed from the germline J gene. Other nucleotide sequences from this sample produce the same CDR3. The chain links TRBV14 to TRBJ2-5; 7 bases agree with TRBD2. Per germline, CDR1 SGHDT and CDR2 FRDEAV. This CDR3 region has 14 residues. J gave up 2 bases and V 2 bases, and 2 bases lay outside the gene matches. The CDR3 bases that were read are TGTGCCAGCAGTTTGGGGGGGGGCCAAGAC. It encodes CASSLGGGQD. The complete CDR3 protein is CASSLGGGQDTQYF.

This clone has just a few counts. Genes and germline come from the mouse. The read gets to within 4 residues of the CDR3 end, and the germline J gene fills in the rest. Other DNA sequences in the same sample also yield this CDR3. The genes are TRBV14 and TRBJ2-3; 8 bases are a match to TRBD2. CDR1 is SGHDT and CDR2 is FRDEAV in the germline V gene. After removal of 4 bases from V and 0 bases from J, the junction contained 4 bases not matched to a gene. The CDR3 is made up of 15 amino acids. This CDR3 reads CASSRTGSSAETLYF. The DNA read from the CDR3 is TGTGCCAGCAGTCGGACTGGGTCTAGTGCAGAA.

Points on this clone: Gene names are the mouse ones. Read coverage stops 4 residues before the CDR3 terminus; the germline J gene supplies the remainder. Within the sample, other DNA sequences also encode this same CDR3. V gene TRBV19 combines with J gene TRBJ2-1; possibly TRBD1 for D (6 bases). CDR3 length: 13 residues. V was trimmed by 2 bases and J by 5 bases, leaving 8 bases between them. Germline V gene lookup returns CDR1 FNHDT and CDR2 SITEND (reference sequence). Here the CDR3 reads CASSIGDNAEQFF. The covered CDR3 bases are TGTGCCAGCAGTATTGGGGACAATGCT.

This clone was detected only a few times. Here the gene names and germline are mouse. The read is 4 residues too short to cover the CDR3 end, so that end is filled in from the germline J gene. The chain recombines TRBV14 with TRBJ2-2; 8 bases fit TRBD2. CDR1 and CDR2 from the germline V gene are SGHDT and FRDEAV. This CDR3 comprises 16 residues. V gave up 0 bases and J gave up 3 bases; unmatched junction bases: 4. The part of the CDR3 DNA that was read is TGTGCCAGCAGTTTCTGGGGGGGCGCGGACACCGGG. This sequence encodes CASSFWGGADTG. The whole CDR3 sequence reads CASSFWGGADTGQLYF.

Notes on this clone: Here the gene names and germline are mouse. The CDR3 extends 4 residues past the end of the read, so its final part is completed from the germline J gene. The genes are TRBV19 and TRBJ2-5; 10 bases align to TRBD2. The V segment lost 6 bases and the J segment 3 bases; nucleotides outside the gene matches: 4. The germline V gene has CDR1 FNHDT and CDR2 SITEND (reference sequence). This CDR3 is built from 14 residues. CDR3 sequence reads: CASTGLGAQDTQYF. The covered CDR3 bases are TGTGCCAGCACCGGACTGGGGGCGCAAGAC.

This clone was detected ten times or more. The listed genes are named as in mouse. The read is 4 residues too short to cover the CDR3 end, so that end is filled in from the germline J gene. The sample has other DNA sequences that encode this CDR3 too. The chain is built from TRBV13-2 and TRBJ2-5; 7 bases match TRBD1. In germline, CDR1 is NNHNN, CDR2 SYGAGS (reference sequence). V shed 2 bases and J 3 bases; nucleotides not matched to a gene: 0. The CDR3 runs 13 residues. CDR3 bases read: TGTGCCAGCGGTGACAGGGGGCAAGAC. Residues: CASGDRGQD. The full CDR3 is CASGDRGQDTQYF.

This clone has just a few counts. Genes and germline are mouse. With the read ending 4 residues before the CDR3 end, the germline J gene is used to fill in that end. At the DNA level, this CDR3 is encoded by other sequences in the same sample as well. The chain recombines TRBV13-3 with TRBJ2-4, with D possibly TRBD1 on 6 matching bases. The CDR3 is made up of 14 amino acids. The ends were cut back, 5 bases at V and 0 bases at J, with 10 bases in the middle. The germline V gene encodes CDR1 NNHDY and CDR2 SYVADS. Partial CDR3 DNA: TGTGCCAGCAGGAGGACAGCAAGTCAAAAC. It yields the protein CASRRTASQN. The whole CDR3 sequence reads CASRRTASQNTLYF.

With regard to this clone: Germline and genes here are mouse. The DNA ends 4 residues before the CDR3 does, and the rest of the CDR3 is filled in from the germline J gene. The rearrangement links TRBV5 to TRBJ1-1; the D gene is possibly TRBD1 (6 bases). The V and J ends lost 0 bases and 3 bases respectively, with 11 bases between them. Germline V lookup: CDR1 LGHNA, CDR2 YNLKQL (reference sequence). The CDR3 length is 15 residues. CDR3 DNA, as far as it was read: TGTGCCAGCAGCCAAGAAGGGGGGGGCGACACA. This sequence encodes CASSQEGGGDT. The full CDR3 protein is CASSQEGGGDTEVFF.